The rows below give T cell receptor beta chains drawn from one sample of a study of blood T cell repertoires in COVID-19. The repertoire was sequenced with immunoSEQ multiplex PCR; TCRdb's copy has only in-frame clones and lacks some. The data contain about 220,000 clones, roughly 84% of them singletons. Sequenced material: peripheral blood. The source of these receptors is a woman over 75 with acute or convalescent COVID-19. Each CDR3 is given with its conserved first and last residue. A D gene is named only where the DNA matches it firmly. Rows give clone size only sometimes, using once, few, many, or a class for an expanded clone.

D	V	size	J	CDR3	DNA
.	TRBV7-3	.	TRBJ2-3	CASSLGGPTQYF	TGTGCCAGCAGCTTGGGGGGGCCTACGCAGTATTTT
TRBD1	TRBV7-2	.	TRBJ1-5	CASSSGGGTSNQPQHF	TGTGCCAGCAGCTCCGGAGGGGGCACGAGCAATCAGCCCCAGCATTTT
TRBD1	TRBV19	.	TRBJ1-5	CASRGQGAGQPQHF	TGTGCCAGTAGGGGACAGGGGGCGGGCCAGCCCCAGCATTTT
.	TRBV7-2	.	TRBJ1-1	CASSQGGGRPLEAFF	TGTGCCAGCAGCCAAGGGGGGGGGCGCCCCCTTGAAGCTTTCTTT
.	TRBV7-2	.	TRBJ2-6	CASSLLPGTGANVLTF	TGTGCCAGCAGCTTACTTCCGGGGACTGGGGCCAACGTCCTGACTTTC
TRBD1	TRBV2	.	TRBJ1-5	CASSEGRGPRQPQHF	TGTGCCAGCAGTGAAGGCAGGGGGCCCCGTCAGCCCCAGCATTTT
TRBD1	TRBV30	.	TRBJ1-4	CAWSPDRGFHQLFF	TGTGCCTGGAGTCCTGACAGGGGATTTCACCAACTGTTTTTT
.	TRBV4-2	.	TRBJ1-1	CASSPPNRATEAFF	TGTGCCAGCAGCCCACCGAACAGGGCCACTGAAGCTTTCTTT
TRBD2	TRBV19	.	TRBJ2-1	CASSPVGLAGAGSYNEQFF	TGTGCCAGCTCACCTGTCGGGCTAGCGGGGGCGGGCTCCTACAATGAGCAGTTCTTC
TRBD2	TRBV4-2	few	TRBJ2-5	CASSPGLAGEATQYF	TGTGCCAGCAGCCCGGGACTAGCGGGGGAGGCGACCCAGTACTTC
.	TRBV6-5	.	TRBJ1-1	CASTFRGGGHTEAFF	TGTGCCAGCACCTTCAGAGGGGGTGGGCACACTGAAGCTTTCTTT
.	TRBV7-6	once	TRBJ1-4	CASSLSGGGSNEKLFF	TGTGCCAGCAGCTTGAGCGGGGGCGGTTCTAATGAAAAACTGTTTTTT
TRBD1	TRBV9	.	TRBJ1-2	CASSETGTGPSNYGYTF	TGTGCCAGCAGCGAAACTGGGACAGGCCCGTCTAACTATGGCTACACCTTC
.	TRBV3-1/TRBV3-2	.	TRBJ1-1	CASSQGRGEAEAFF	TGTGCCAGCAGCCAAGGTAGAGGGGAGGCTGAAGCTTTCTTT
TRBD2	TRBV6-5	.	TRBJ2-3	CASRSAGGRGDTQYF	TGTGCCAGCAGATCAGCGGGGGGCCGTGGAGATACGCAGTATTTT
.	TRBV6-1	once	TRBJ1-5	CASSEVAGQPQHF	TGTGCCAGCAGTGAAGTGGCAGGTCAGCCCCAGCATTTT
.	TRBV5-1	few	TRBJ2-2	CASSPRAQANTGELFF	TGCGCCAGCAGCCCCCGGGCACAGGCGAACACCGGGGAGCTGTTTTTT
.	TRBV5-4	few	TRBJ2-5	CASSFAGAEETQYF	TGTGCCAGCAGCTTCGCGGGGGCGGAAGAGACCCAGTACTTC
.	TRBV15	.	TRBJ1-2	CATSRDIGEGIYTF	TGTGCCACCAGCAGAGATATCGGGGAAGGGATCTACACCTTC
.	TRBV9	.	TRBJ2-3	CASSVRLVADTQYF	TGTGCCAGCAGCGTAAGACTAGTGGCCGATACGCAGTATTTT
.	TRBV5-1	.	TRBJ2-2	CASSGVVSADYTGELFF	TGCGCCAGCAGCGGTGTGGTTTCAGCTGACTACACCGGGGAGCTGTTTTTT
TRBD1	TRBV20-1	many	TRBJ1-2	CSATGEYGYTF	TGCAGTGCAACAGGGGAGTATGGCTACACCTTC
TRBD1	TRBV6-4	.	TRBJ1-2	CASSPGTGSPYGYTF	TGTGCCAGCAGCCCCGGGACAGGGAGTCCCTATGGCTACACCTTC
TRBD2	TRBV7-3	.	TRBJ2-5	CASSQRAGVRETQYF	TGTGCCAGCAGCCAGAGAGCGGGGGTTCGAGAGACCCAGTACTTC
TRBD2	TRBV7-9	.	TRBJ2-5	CASSRPGTSGVAQETQYF	TGTGCCAGCAGCCGGCCCGGGACTAGCGGGGTGGCCCAAGAGACCCAGTACTTC
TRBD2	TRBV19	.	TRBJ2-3	CASSNPAGGSTDTQYF	TGTGCCAGTAGTAATCCAGCGGGAGGAAGCACAGATACGCAGTATTTT
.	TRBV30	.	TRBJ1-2	CAWGRAGGERYGYTF	TGTGCCTGGGGACGGGCGGGGGGCGAGCGCTATGGCTACACCTTC
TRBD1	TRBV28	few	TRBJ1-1	CASSPRTGTNTEAFF	TGTGCCAGCAGTCCAAGGACAGGAACGAACACTGAAGCTTTCTTT
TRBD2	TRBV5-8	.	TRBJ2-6	CASSLAGLAGSGANVLTF	TGTGCCAGCAGCTTGGCCGGGCTAGCGGGCTCTGGGGCCAACGTCCTGACTTTC
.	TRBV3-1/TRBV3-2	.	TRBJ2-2	CASSQVRIPRTGELFF	TGTGCCAGCAGCCAAGTAAGGATCCCGAGGACCGGGGAGCTGTTTTTT
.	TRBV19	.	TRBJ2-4	CASSMGPGDIQYF	TGTGCCAGTAGTATGGGCCCCGGGGACATTCAGTACTTC
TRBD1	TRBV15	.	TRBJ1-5	CATSRGQGQGGYSNQPQHF	TGTGCCACCAGCAGAGGCCAGGGACAGGGGGGATATAGCAATCAGCCCCAGCATTTT
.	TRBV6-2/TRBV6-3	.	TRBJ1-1	CASSYSPGAGDTEAFF	TGTGCCAGCAGTTACTCGCCAGGGGCGGGCGACACTGAAGCTTTCTTT
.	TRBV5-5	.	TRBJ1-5	CASSLELPGQGQPQHF	TGTGCCAGCAGCTTGGAGTTGCCAGGCCAAGGTCAGCCCCAGCATTTT
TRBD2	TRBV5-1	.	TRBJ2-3	CASSLGEVAGDTDTQYF	TGCGCCAGCAGCTTGGGGGAGGTAGCGGGGGACACAGATACGCAGTATTTT
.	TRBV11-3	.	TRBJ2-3	CASSLGQGTDTQYF	TGTGCCAGCAGCTTAGGTCAGGGAACAGATACGCAGTATTTT
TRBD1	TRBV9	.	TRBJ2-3	CASNMGQATDTQYF	TGTGCCAGCAACATGGGACAGGCCACAGATACGCAGTATTTT
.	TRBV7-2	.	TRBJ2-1	CASSLVQRFSYNEQFF	TGTGCCAGCAGCTTAGTCCAGCGATTCTCCTACAATGAGCAGTTCTTC
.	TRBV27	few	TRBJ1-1	CASSILAPQSMNTEAFF	TGTGCCAGCAGCATCCTCGCCCCCCAAAGCATGAACACTGAAGCTTTCTTT
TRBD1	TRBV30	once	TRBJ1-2	CAWKQGAGYGYTF	TGTGCCTGGAAACAGGGGGCTGGCTATGGCTACACCTTC
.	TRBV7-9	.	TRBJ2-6	CASSDQQSGANVLTF	TGTGCCAGCAGCGATCAACAATCTGGGGCCAACGTCCTGACTTTC
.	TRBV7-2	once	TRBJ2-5	CASSLVDSFLETQYF	TGTGCCAGCAGCTTAGTTGACTCCTTCCTAGAGACCCAGTACTTC
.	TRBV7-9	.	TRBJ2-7	CASSAGGLSGEQYF	TGTGCCAGCAGCGCCGGAGGTCTCTCGGGCGAGCAGTACTTC
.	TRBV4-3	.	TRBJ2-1	CASSSQEDSYNEQFF	TGCGCCAGCAGCTCCCAGGAGGACTCCTACAATGAGCAGTTCTTC
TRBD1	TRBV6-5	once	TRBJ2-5	CASIPGQGQETQYF	TGTGCCAGCATTCCAGGACAGGGACAAGAGACCCAGTACTTC